These 25 T cell receptor beta chains came from one sample sequenced in a study of breast tumors, draining lymph nodes, adjacent tissues. TCRdb processed the multiplex PCR reads anew with MiXCR; each CDR3 protein has one entry. Of 120,000 or so distinct CDR3 sequences in the sample, 15% to 20% were seen once. The lymph nodes were axillary draining lymph nodes from breast cancer patients. Material for sequencing was axillary lymph node tissue. Source of these receptors: a female donor with breast cancer. Some clones in this sample may be carry-over from other donors' samples.

On this clonotype itself: A read error may produce the germline difference seen at one junction end. This chain links TRBV18 with TRBJ1-2; 7 bases agree with TRBD1. This CDR3 comprises 16 residues. The germline CDR1 and CDR2 sequences are KGHSH and LQKENI. CDR3 loop: CASSSSTGQSNYGSTF. The CDR3 DNA is TGTGCCAGCTCATCCTCAACGGGACAGTCCAACTATGGCTCCACCTTC. The whole variable domain, remainder taken from reference TRBV18 and TRBJ1-2, is NAGVMQNPRHLVRRRGQEARLRCSPMKGHSHVYWYRQLPEEGLKFMVYLQKENIIDESGMPKERFSAEFPKEGPSILRIQQVVRGDSAAYFCASSSSTGQSNYGSTFGSGTRLTVV.

In its sample, this clonotype was seen many times. The CDR3 nucleotides are TGTGCCAGCAGTTACGACAGGGGGCAAGAGACCCAGTACTTC. As protein: CASSYDRGQETQYF. The V and J genes are TRBV6-6 and TRBJ2-5; 9 bases map to TRBD1. The germline CDR1 and CDR2 sequences are MNHNY and SVGAGI (reference sequence). The CDR3 extends over 14 amino acids. V gave up 2 bases and J gave up 2 bases; unmatched junction bases: 0.

Many counts were recorded for this clonotype. The chain links TRBV20-1 to TRBJ2-5, with TRBD2 as a possible D gene (5 bases). This CDR3 region has 12 residues. The V end lost 5 bases, the J end lost 5 bases, and 12 bases lay between the germline ends. Germline V gene lookup returns CDR1 DFQATT and CDR2 SNEGSKA (reference sequence). The CDR3 DNA reads TGCAGTGCTGCCCTAGCCAGGGAGACCCAGTACTTC. This sequence encodes CSAALARETQYF.

This clonotype occurred many times. J is TRBJ1-5 and V is TRBV14; the D gene is possibly TRBD1 (6 bases). Germline CDR1 is SGHDN and CDR2 is FVKESK. This CDR3 contains 17 residues. Trimming pared 4 bases from V and 3 bases from J, leaving 19 bases between. The CDR3 sequence is CASSLDHRAWDNQPQHF. As DNA, the CDR3 is TGTGCCAGCAGCCTCGACCACAGGGCATGGGACAATCAGCCCCAGCATTTT.

This clonotype was observed at least ten times. The chain combines TRBV10-3 with TRBJ2-5, with 8 positions matching TRBD1. V gave up 6 bases and J gave up 1 base; unmatched junction bases: 10. The CDR3 totals 16 residues. CDR1 and CDR2 (germline): ENHRY, SYGVKD. The CDR3 region is CAIRPSSGTGQETQYF. The DNA of the CDR3 is TGTGCCATCAGACCGAGCTCCGGGACAGGCCAAGAGACCCAGTACTTC.

In its sample, this clonotype was seen a few times. V is TRBV6-4 and J is TRBJ1-2; 8 positions agree with TRBD1. This CDR3 is built from 15 residues. J was trimmed by 3 bases and V by 5 bases; bases with no gene match: 8. CDR1 and CDR2 (germline): MRHNA, SNTAGT. CDR3 nucleotide sequence: TGTGCCAGCAGTCCCGGACAGGGACCCTACTATGGCTACACCTTC. Its protein is CASSPGQGPYYGYTF.

Comments on this clonotype: Being one base from a much bigger clone, this may be a read error. The rearrangement joins TRBV5-1 to TRBJ2-1, with a possible D match to TRBD1 (6 bases). The germline V and J ends were trimmed by 4 bases and 3 bases, with 17 bases remaining between them. Looked up from germline, CDR1 is SGHRS and CDR2 is YFSETQ. CDR3 length equals 16 residues. The CDR3: CASSHWDISFYNEQFF. DNA of the CDR3: TGCGCCAGCAGCCATTGGGACATTAGCTTCTACAATGAGCAGTTCTTC. Looking up the rest from reference TRBV5-1 and TRBJ2-1 gives the full variable domain: KAGVTQTPRYLIKTRGQQVTLSCSPISGHRSVSWYQQTPGQGLQFLFEYFSETQRNKGNFPGRFSGRQFSNSRSEMNVSTLELGDSALYLCASSHWDISFYNEQFFGPGTRLTVL.

Comment on this clonotype: Possible read error: a much larger clone is one base away. The genes are TRBV20-1 and TRBJ2-7; maybe TRBD2 (6 bases). The germline V gene has CDR1 DFQATT and CDR2 SNEGSKA (reference sequence). The CDR3 runs 15 residues. The CDR3 region has the DNA TGCGGTGCTAGAGATCTTGTTAGCGGCTCCTACGAGCAGTACTTC. It specifies CGARDLVSGSYEQYF.

This clonotype was seen many times. This rearrangement joins TRBV2 to TRBJ2-2, with 13 bases that match TRBD2. CDR1 is SNHLY, CDR2 FYNNEI, per germline. V lost 6 bases to trimming and J lost 8 bases; unmatched junction nucleotides: 6. The CDR3 contains 15 residues. CDR3 in amino acids: CASSGTSGTRGELFF. The CDR3, as DNA: TGTGCCAGCAGCGGGACTAGCGGGACAAGAGGGGAGCTGTTTTTT.

This chain uses TRBV28 with TRBJ2-4; 8 nucleotides match TRBD1. Germline CDR1 is MDHEN and CDR2 is SYDVKM. This CDR3 comprises 13 residues. Trimming cost V 8 bases and J 9 bases; bases outside gene matches: 9. DNA of the CDR3: TGTGCCAGCGGACAGGGACCCCCCGGCATTCAGTACTTC. Translating gives CASGQGPPGIQYF. Full variable domain (outside the CDR3, taken from reference TRBV28 and TRBJ2-4): DVKVTQSSRYLVKRTGEKVFLECVQDMDHENMFWYRQDPGLGLRLIYFSYDVKMKEKGDIPEGYSVSREKKERFSLILESASTNQTSMYLCASGQGPPGIQYFGAGTRLSVL.

The chain couples TRBV20-1 to TRBJ1-1, with 9 bases lining up with TRBD1. The CDR3 has 14 residues. V trimming: 2 bases; J trimming: 4 bases; junction bases outside the gene matches: 5. Looked up from germline, CDR1 is DFQATT and CDR2 is SNEGSKA (reference sequence). The CDR3 DNA reads as TGCAGTGCTAGATGGGGGACAGGGCCCACTGAAGCTTTCTTT. Protein product: CSARWGTGPTEAFF.

This clonotype showed up many times. The chain is built from TRBV7-9 and TRBJ2-3, with D tentatively TRBD1 (6 bases). The CDR3 consists of 15 residues. V lost 1 base to trimming and J lost 2 bases, with 10 bases between them. CDR1 and CDR2 from the germline V gene are SEHNR and FQNEAQ (reference sequence). This CDR3 reads CASSLVGQNTDTQYF. The CDR3 DNA reads as TGTGCCAGCAGCTTAGTTGGACAGAACACAGATACGCAGTATTTT.

This clonotype was counted many times. The gene calls are TRBV5-1 and TRBJ2-1; TRBD2 matches 14 bases. This CDR3 spans 17 amino acids. CDR1 is SGHRS and CDR2 is YFSETQ in the germline V gene. V lost 3 bases and J lost 4; bases outside the gene matches: 6. The CDR3 protein is CASSSGLAGAEYNEQFF. The CDR3 nucleotides are TGCGCCAGCAGCTCGGGACTAGCGGGAGCAGAATACAATGAGCAGTTCTTC.

This clonotype appeared many times. The rearrangement uses TRBV7-9 and TRBJ1-2, with unresolved D. Germline CDR1 reads SEHNR; CDR2 reads FQNEAQ (reference sequence). Trimming cost V 5 bases and J 6 bases, with 13 bases left between them. The CDR3 is 13 amino acids. The CDR3 nucleotides are TGTGCCAGCAGCCCCGAGTGGAATGATGGCTACACCTTC. This translates into CASSPEWNDGYTF.

Remarks on this clonotype: A single base separates this from a much larger clone, so it may be a read error. The CDR3 ends on some other residue instead of the conserved phenylalanine or tryptophan, so this is likely a read error. The chain combines TRBV5-8 with TRBJ2-5; D is unresolved. V was cut by 4 bases and J by 2 bases, with 9 bases left in between. The CDR3 is 13 amino acids. Germline V CDR1 and CDR2: SGHTS, YDEGEE. The CDR3 is CASSTELQETQYY. In DNA, the CDR3 is TGTGCCAGCAGCACCGAATTACAAGAGACCCAGTACTAC.

The sample holds many counts of this clonotype. V gene TRBV6-2 or TRBV6-3 combines with J gene TRBJ2-1; D is perhaps TRBD2 (7 bases). The CDR3 has 15 residues. With 8 bases removed from V and 5 bases from J, the gap between germline ends came to 19 bases. CDR1 is MNHEY and CDR2 is SVGEGT in the germline V gene. CDR3 protein: CASQSGGGLNNEQFF. CDR3 bases: TGTGCCAGCCAGAGTGGGGGGGGGCTCAACAATGAGCAGTTCTTC.

Comment on this clonotype: Given a much more abundant clone one base away, this may be a read error. V and J are TRBV7-8 and TRBJ2-2; TRBD2 matches 9 bases. Trimming at V came to 4 bases and at J to 3 bases, leaving 3 bases not matched to a gene. Looked up from germline, CDR1 is SGHVS and CDR2 is FQNEAQ. The CDR3 contains 15 residues. This CDR3 is CASSSAGGYTGELFF. The CDR3 DNA reads as TGTGCCAGCAGCTCAGCGGGGGGATACACCGGGGAGCTGTTTTTT. Looking up the rest from reference TRBV7-8 and TRBJ2-2 gives the full variable domain: GAGVSQSPRYKVAKRGQDVALRCDPISGHVSLFWYQQALGQGPEFLTYFQNEAQLDKSGLPSDRFFAERPEGSVSTLKIQRTQQEDSAVYLCASSSAGGYTGELFFGEGSRLTVL.

DNA for the CDR3: TGCGCCAGCAGCCCACCCGGGACAGAGTCCCACGAGCAGTACTTC. Its translation: CASSPPGTESHEQYF. The chain joins TRBV5-1 to TRBJ2-7; 7 bases fit TRBD1. This CDR3 has 15 residues. Trimming cost V 4 bases and J 5 bases; bases outside gene matches: 12. Germline V lookup: CDR1 SGHRS, CDR2 YFSETQ. The full variable domain, with the rest looked up from reference TRBV5-1 and TRBJ2-7, is KAGVTQTPRYLIKTRGQQVTLSCSPISGHRSVSWYQQTPGQGLQFLFEYFSETQRNKGNFPGRFSGRQFSNSRSEMNVSTLELGDSALYLCASSPPGTESHEQYFGPGTRLTVT.

In this sample, this clonotype turned up many times. The rearrangement links TRBV7-2 to TRBJ2-7, with D possibly TRBD1 on 6 matching bases. CDR1 SGHTA and CDR2 FQGNSA come from the germline V gene. The CDR3 totals 15 residues. Trimming cost V 5 bases and J 6 bases, with 20 bases left between them. The DNA of the CDR3 is TGTGCCAGCAGCCCCTCCGTGGGAACAGGGCGCGAGCAGTACTTC. Amino acid sequence: CASSPSVGTGREQYF.

This clonotype was found many times. This rearrangement joins TRBV10-1 to TRBJ2-3; tentatively, D is TRBD2 (6 bases). Trimming removed 3 bases from V and 0 bases from J, with 7 bases in between. This CDR3 spans 14 amino acids. Germline assignment: CDR1 WNHNN and CDR2 SYGVQD (reference sequence). DNA of the CDR3: TGCGCCAGCAGTGATCGGGGGAGCACAGATACGCAGTATTTT. It translates to CASSDRGSTDTQYF.

This clonotype was recorded a few times. One base away lies a much larger clone, so this may be a sequencing read error. The chain couples TRBV6-5 to TRBJ1-2; D uncertain. Looked up from germline, CDR1 is MNHEY and CDR2 is SVGAGI. The CDR3 sequence is 13 residues long. V was cut by 4 bases and J by 6 bases, with 12 bases left in between. The CDR3 region has the DNA TGTGCCAGCAGTTCACCCGCTGTAGATGGCTACACCTTC. Translation gives CASSSPAVDGYTF.

This clonotype was seen a handful of times. The chain links TRBV5-6 to TRBJ2-2; 9 nucleotides match TRBD1. Germline values: CDR1 SGHDT, CDR2 YYEEEE. The CDR3 sequence is 17 residues long. The junction had 13 bases not matched to a gene; V was cut back by 4 bases and J by 6 bases. CDR3 bases: TGTGCCAGCAGCCTTACCCCCGGGACAGGGTTTCCCGGGGAGCTGTTTTTT. The encoded protein is CASSLTPGTGFPGELFF.

There are many counts of this clonotype. The genes are TRBV12-3 or TRBV12-4 and TRBJ2-1; TRBD1 agrees at 7 bases. J gave up 6 bases and V 6 bases, and 11 bases lay outside the gene matches. The CDR3 is 15 residues long. CDR3 sequence reads: CASRTGPTGVNEQFF. The DNA for the CDR3 is TGTGCCAGCAGAACGGGACCCACAGGGGTCAATGAGCAGTTCTTC.

Details on this clonotype: No conserved phenylalanine or tryptophan is present at the end of the CDR3, so a read error is the likely explanation. The rearrangement joins TRBV6-1 to TRBJ2-3, with TRBD1 matching 9 bases. CDR3 length equals 17 residues. Germline CDR1 reads MNHNS; CDR2 reads SASEGT. The CDR3 DNA is TGTGCCAGCAGTGTGAACCCACAGGGGGCTAGCAAAGATACGCAGTATCTT. Protein product: CASSVNPQGASKDTQYL.

This clonotype appeared a few times. The gene calls are TRBV6-5 and TRBJ2-6; 8 nucleotides agree with TRBD2. This CDR3 region has 17 residues. CDR1 is MNHEY and CDR2 is SVGAGI in the germline V gene. V gave up 2 bases and J gave up 0 bases; unmatched junction bases: 3. The CDR3 region is CASSYGGGNSGANVLTF. The CDR3 DNA sequence: TGTGCCAGCAGTTACGGCGGGGGGAACTCTGGGGCCAACGTCCTGACTTTC.